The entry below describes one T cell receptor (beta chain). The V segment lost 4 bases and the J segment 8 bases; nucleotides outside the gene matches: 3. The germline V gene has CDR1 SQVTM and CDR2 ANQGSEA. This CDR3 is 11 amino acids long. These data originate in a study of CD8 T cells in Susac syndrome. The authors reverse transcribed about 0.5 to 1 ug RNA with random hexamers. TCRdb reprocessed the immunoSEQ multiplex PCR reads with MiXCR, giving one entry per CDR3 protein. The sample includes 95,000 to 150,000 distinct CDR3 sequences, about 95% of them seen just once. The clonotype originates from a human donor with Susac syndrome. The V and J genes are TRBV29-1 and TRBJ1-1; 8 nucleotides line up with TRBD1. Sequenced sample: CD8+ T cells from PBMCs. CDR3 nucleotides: TGCAGCGTTGGGACAGGGAGAGAAGCTTTCTTT. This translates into CSVGTGREAFF.